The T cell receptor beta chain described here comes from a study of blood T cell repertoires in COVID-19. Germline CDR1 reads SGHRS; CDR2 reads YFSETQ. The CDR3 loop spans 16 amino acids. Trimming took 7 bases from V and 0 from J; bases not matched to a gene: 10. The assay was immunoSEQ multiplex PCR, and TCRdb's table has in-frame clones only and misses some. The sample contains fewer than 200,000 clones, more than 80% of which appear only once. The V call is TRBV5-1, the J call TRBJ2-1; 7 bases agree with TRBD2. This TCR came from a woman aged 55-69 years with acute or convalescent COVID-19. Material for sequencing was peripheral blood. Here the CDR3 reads CASRSFPGGSYNEQFF. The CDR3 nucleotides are TGCGCCAGCCGCAGCTTTCCGGGGGGCTCCTACAATGAGCAGTTCTTC.